These 10 T cell receptor beta chains share one sample of origin, sequenced in a study of vaccination and CD4 T cells after COVID-19. These receptors have no known antigen. Cultured CD4+ T cell DNA was sequenced using the Oncomine TCR Beta short-read assay. TCRdb re-called the PCR reads with MiXCR, one entry per CDR3 protein. The table lists over 10,000 distinct CDR3 sequences, roughly 80% of them singletons, with around 10% in the top ten. As to treatment: approximately 11-day PBMC culture with coronavirus spike peptide pools or control peptides (ViraFEST assay). The sample consisted of CD4+ T cells from blood, cultured in vitro. All receptors derive from a human donor who had recovered from COVID-19.

The sample holds a few counts of this clonotype. The chain couples TRBV20-1 to TRBJ1-5; TRBD1 agrees at 8 bases. J gave up 6 bases and V 3 bases, and 7 bases lay outside the gene matches. The CDR3 loop spans 14 amino acids. In germline, CDR1 is DFQATT, CDR2 SNEGSKA (reference sequence). The CDR3 reads CSARRGQGGQPQHF. The CDR3 nucleotides are TGCAGTGCTAGGAGAGGACAGGGAGGTCAGCCCCAGCATTTT.

On this clonotype: A junction boundary mismatches the germline segment, possibly from a read error. The chain employs TRBV5-1 and TRBJ1-2; 8 nucleotides match TRBD1. The CDR3 spans 18 residues. Germline V gives CDR1 SGHRS, CDR2 YFSETQ. The CDR3 DNA follows: TGCGCCAGCAGCACAGGAGGTCGGACAGGGTTCTTTTTGTATGACTACACCTTC. Protein: CASSTGGRTGFFLYDYTF.

The table lists this clonotype with a count of one. The chain links TRBV28 to TRBJ1-6; D is undetermined. The germline CDR1 and CDR2 sequences are MDHEN and SYDVKM. The V end was cut by 8 bases, the J end by 8 bases, with 10 bases between. This CDR3 is 12 amino acids long. The CDR3 nucleotides read TGTGCCAGCGAACAAGACGATTCACCCCTCCACTTT. This codes for CASEQDDSPLHF.

This clonotype was observed once. The chain joins TRBV6-2 or TRBV6-3 to TRBJ2-5; D is possibly TRBD1 (8 bases). V was pared by 2 bases and J by 6 bases, with 25 bases between. This CDR3 spans 18 amino acids. Germline assignment: CDR1 MNHEY and CDR2 SVGEGT. The CDR3 DNA follows: TGTGCCAGCAGTTACCCGCAGGGGGCCCCTTTGCGGGAGAAGACCCAGTACTTC. This translates into CASSYPQGAPLREKTQYF.

The chain uses TRBV7-2 and TRBJ1-5, with D possibly being TRBD1 (6 bases). Germline V lookup: CDR1 SGHTA, CDR2 FQGNSA. The CDR3 runs 13 residues. Trimming shortened V by 3 bases and J by 4 bases, and 7 bases separated the two germline ends. In DNA form, the CDR3 reads TGTGCCAGCAGCTTCGGACAGAATCAGCCCCAGCATTTT. Residues: CASSFGQNQPQHF.

There are a few counts of this clonotype. CDR3 DNA: TGTGCCAGCAGCTTCCAGCGGGAGGGCCTGGGGTCGTACTTC. It encodes CASSFQREGLGSYF. J is TRBJ2-7 and V is TRBV7-2, with 10 bases matching TRBD2. Unmatched junction bases numbered 11, after V lost 3 bases and J lost 12 bases. Germline assignment: CDR1 SGHTA and CDR2 FQGNSA. The CDR3 is 14 residues long.

The genes are TRBV28 and TRBJ1-5, with 7 bases aligning to TRBD1. This CDR3 comprises 16 residues. J was trimmed by 2 bases and V by 8 bases; bases with no gene match: 12. Germline CDR1 MDHEN, CDR2 SYDVKM. The chain's CDR3 is CASEPNRGLGNQPQHF. The DNA of the CDR3 is TGTGCCAGCGAACCAAATAGGGGGCTCGGCAATCAGCCCCAGCATTTT.

By share, this clonotype counts as large. The rearrangement links TRBV30 to TRBJ2-1; 8 nucleotides line up with TRBD2. V lost 4 bases and J lost 8; bases outside the gene matches: 10. This CDR3 spans 14 amino acids. Per germline, CDR1 GTSNPN and CDR2 SVGIG (reference sequence). CDR3 coding DNA: TGTGCCTGGAATAGGGCTAGCGGGTTCGATGAGCAGTTCTTC. Residues: CAWNRASGFDEQFF.

On this clonotype: At one end, the junction sequence differs from germline, possibly due to a read error. The chain employs TRBV2 and TRBJ2-7; tentatively, D is TRBD1 (6 bases). CDR1 SNHLY and CDR2 FYNNEI come from the germline V gene. The CDR3 is 13 amino acids. The CDR3 DNA reads as TGTGCCAGCACTGAACAGGGAATCCACGAGCAGTACTTC. Translating it yields CASTEQGIHEQYF.

The chain joins TRBV7-9 to TRBJ1-2; D is possibly TRBD1 (5 bases). The ends were cut back, 6 bases at V and 7 bases at J, with 15 bases in the middle. The germline V gene encodes CDR1 SEHNR and CDR2 FQNEAQ (reference sequence). This CDR3 has 13 amino acids. The chain's CDR3 is CASRSGPFGGYTF. CDR3 in DNA: TGTGCCAGCAGATCGGGACCGTTTGGTGGCTACACCTTC.